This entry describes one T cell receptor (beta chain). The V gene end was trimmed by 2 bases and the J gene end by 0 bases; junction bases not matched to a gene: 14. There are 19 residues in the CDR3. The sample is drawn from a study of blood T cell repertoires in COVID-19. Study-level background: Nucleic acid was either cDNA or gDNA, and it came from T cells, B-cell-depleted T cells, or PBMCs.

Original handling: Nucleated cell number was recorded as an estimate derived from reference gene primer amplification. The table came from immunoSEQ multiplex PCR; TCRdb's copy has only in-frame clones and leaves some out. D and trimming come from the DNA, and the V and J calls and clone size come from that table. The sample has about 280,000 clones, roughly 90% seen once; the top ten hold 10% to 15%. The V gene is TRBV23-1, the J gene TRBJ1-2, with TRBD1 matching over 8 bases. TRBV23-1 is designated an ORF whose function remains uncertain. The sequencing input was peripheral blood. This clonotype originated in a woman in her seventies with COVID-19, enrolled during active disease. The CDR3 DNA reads TGCGCCAGCAGTCAAAGTCGCAGGGGGCAGAATGGCTCTAACTATGGCTACACCTTC. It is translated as CASSQSRRGQNGSNYGYTF.